Below, 7 T cell receptor beta chains from the same sample are listed, as sequenced in a study of cytomegalovirus exposure and HLA in healthy donors. Repertoires were generated with immunoSEQ multiplex PCR, while TCRdb's copy carries only in-frame clones and drops some. Seen here are about 110,000 clones, 86% observed once, and the top ten hold roughly 4%. Material: PBMCs. Receptors were obtained from a woman aged 18-30 years in good health and CMV-seropositive.

J is TRBJ1-1 and V is TRBV19, with 7 positions matching TRBD1. The length of the CDR3 is 15 residues. From germline, CDR1 is LNHDA and CDR2 SQIVND (reference sequence). Unmatched junction bases numbered 1, after V lost 0 bases and J lost 0 bases. CDR3 sequence reads: CASSIDGTVNTEAFF. The CDR3 bases are TGTGCCAGTAGTATAGATGGGACAGTGAACACTGAAGCTTTCTTT. The full variable domain, in which reference TRBV19 and TRBJ1-1 provide the parts outside the CDR3, is DGGITQSPKYLFRKEGQNVTLSCEQNLNHDAMYWYRQDPGQGLRLIYYSQIVNDFQKGDIAEGYSVSREKKESFPLTVTSAQKNPTAFYLCASSIDGTVNTEAFFGQGTRLTVV.

The V and J genes are TRBV27 and TRBJ2-7; 11 bases agree with TRBD2. The CDR3 runs 19 residues. The junction had 11 bases not matched to a gene; V was cut back by 0 bases and J by 1 base. Germline CDR1 is MNHEY and CDR2 is SMNVEV (reference sequence). In DNA, the CDR3 is TGTGCCAGCAGTTTATCGGGGACTAGCGGATTTTTTCTATCCTACGAGCAGTACTTC. This sequence encodes CASSLSGTSGFFLSYEQYF.

The V gene is TRBV7-3, the J gene TRBJ2-1; no clear D gene. The V end was cut by 1 base, the J end by 0 bases, with 7 bases between. The CDR3 contains 15 residues. CDR1 and CDR2 (germline): SGHTA, FQGTGA. The CDR3 nucleotides are TGTGCCAGCAGCTTAATGCGGAGCTCCTACAATGAGCAGTTCTTC. Translated: CASSLMRSSYNEQFF. The whole variable domain, remainder taken from reference TRBV7-3 and TRBJ2-1, is GAGVSQTPSNKVTEKGKYVELRCDPISGHTALYWYRQSLGQGPEFLIYFQGTGAADDSGLPNDRFFAVRPEGSVSTLKIQRTERGDSAVYLCASSLMRSSYNEQFFGPGTRLTVL.

The chain employs TRBV5-6 and TRBJ2-7; 14 nucleotides agree with TRBD2. CDR3 length: 16 residues. With 4 bases clipped from V and 5 bases from J, the junction kept 8 bases outside the gene matches. Germline V lookup: CDR1 SGHDT, CDR2 YYEEEE. The CDR3 here is CASSPRTSGRINEQYF. Here the CDR3 DNA reads TGTGCCAGCAGCCCGCGGACTAGCGGGAGGATCAACGAGCAGTACTTC.

The V and J genes are TRBV5-6 and TRBJ2-5; a weak D match, TRBD2 (6 bases). Trimming took off 4 bases at V and 5 bases at J, with 15 bases between the two ends. There are 14 residues in the CDR3. The germline V gene encodes CDR1 SGHDT and CDR2 YYEEEE. CDR3 coding DNA: TGTGCCAGCAGCCCAGGACTATCCGAGGAGACCCAGTACTTC. It is translated as CASSPGLSEETQYF.

This clone was seen only a few times. This rearrangement joins TRBV6-6 to TRBJ2-1, with TRBD2 matching over 11 bases. Trimming took 7 bases from V and 9 from J; bases not matched to a gene: 5. Looked up from germline, CDR1 is MNHNY and CDR2 is SVGAGI (reference sequence). The CDR3 covers 13 residues. The CDR3 reads CASMTSGALEQFF. In DNA, the CDR3 is TGTGCCAGCATGACTAGCGGGGCGCTTGAGCAGTTCTTC.

The chain couples TRBV28 to TRBJ1-2, with TRBD1 as a possible D gene (6 bases). V lost 3 bases to trimming and J lost 2 bases, with 13 bases between them. The CDR3 has 15 amino acids. Germline V lookup: CDR1 MDHEN, CDR2 SYDVKM. The CDR3 region has the DNA TGTGCCAGCAGTTTCCCTACAGGGTTAAACTATGGCTACACCTTC. Translating gives CASSFPTGLNYGYTF.